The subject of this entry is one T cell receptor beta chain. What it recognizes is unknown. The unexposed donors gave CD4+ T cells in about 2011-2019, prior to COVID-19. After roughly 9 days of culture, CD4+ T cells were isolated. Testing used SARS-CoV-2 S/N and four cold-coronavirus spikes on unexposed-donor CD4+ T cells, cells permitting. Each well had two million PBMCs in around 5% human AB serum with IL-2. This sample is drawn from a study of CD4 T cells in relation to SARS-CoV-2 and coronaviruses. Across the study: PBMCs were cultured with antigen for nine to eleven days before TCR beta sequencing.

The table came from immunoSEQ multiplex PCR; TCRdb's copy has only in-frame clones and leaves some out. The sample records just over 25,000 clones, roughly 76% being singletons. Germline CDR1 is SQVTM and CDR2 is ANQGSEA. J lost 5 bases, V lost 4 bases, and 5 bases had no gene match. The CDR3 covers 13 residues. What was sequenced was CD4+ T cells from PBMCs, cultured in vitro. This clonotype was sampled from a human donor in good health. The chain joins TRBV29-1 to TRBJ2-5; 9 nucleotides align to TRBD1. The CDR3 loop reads CSVGGQGGETQYF. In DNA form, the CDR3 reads TGCAGCGTTGGGGGACAGGGCGGGGAGACCCAGTACTTC.